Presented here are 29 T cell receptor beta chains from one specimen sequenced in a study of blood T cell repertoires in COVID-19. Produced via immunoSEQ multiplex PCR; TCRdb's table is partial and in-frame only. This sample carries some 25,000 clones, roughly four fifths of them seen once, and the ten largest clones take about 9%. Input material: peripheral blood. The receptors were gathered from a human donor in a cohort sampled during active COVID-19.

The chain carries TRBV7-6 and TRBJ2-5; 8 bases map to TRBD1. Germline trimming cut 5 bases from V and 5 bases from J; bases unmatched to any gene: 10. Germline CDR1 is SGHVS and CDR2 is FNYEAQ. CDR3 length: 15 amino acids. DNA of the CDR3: TGTGCCAGCAGCACAAGCACAACAGGGGGGGAGACCCAGTACTTC. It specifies CASSTSTTGGETQYF.

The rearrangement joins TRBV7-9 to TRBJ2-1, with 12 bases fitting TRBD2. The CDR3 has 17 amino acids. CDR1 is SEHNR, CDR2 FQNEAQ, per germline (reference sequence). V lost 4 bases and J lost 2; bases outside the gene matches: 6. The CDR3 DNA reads TGTGCCAGCAGCTCCCAGACTAGCGGGGGCACCTACAATGAGCAGTTCTTC. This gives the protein CASSSQTSGGTYNEQFF.

The CDR3 DNA reads TGTGCCAGCATCATGCTTGAGTCTAGCACCTTTCAAGAGACCCAGTACTTC. It encodes CASIMLESSTFQETQYF. This rearrangement joins TRBV7-9 to TRBJ2-5, with D tentatively TRBD2 (5 bases). Deletions cut 7 bases from V and 2 bases from J, with 23 bases between. Germline assignment: CDR1 SEHNR and CDR2 FQNEAQ (reference sequence). This CDR3 has 17 amino acids.

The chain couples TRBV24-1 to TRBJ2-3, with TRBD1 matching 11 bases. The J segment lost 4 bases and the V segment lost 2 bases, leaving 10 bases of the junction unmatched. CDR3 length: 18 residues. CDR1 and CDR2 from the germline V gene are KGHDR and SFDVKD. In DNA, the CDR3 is TGTGCCACCAGTGATTCCATGGACAGGGGGCCTTGGTCAGATACGCAGTATTTT. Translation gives CATSDSMDRGPWSDTQYF.

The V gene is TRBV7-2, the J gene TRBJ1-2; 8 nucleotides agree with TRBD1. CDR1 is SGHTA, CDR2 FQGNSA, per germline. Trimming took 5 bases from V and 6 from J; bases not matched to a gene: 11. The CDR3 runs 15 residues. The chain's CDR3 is CASSERQGRVHGYTF. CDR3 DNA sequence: TGTGCCAGCAGCGAAAGACAGGGGCGCGTTCATGGCTACACCTTC.

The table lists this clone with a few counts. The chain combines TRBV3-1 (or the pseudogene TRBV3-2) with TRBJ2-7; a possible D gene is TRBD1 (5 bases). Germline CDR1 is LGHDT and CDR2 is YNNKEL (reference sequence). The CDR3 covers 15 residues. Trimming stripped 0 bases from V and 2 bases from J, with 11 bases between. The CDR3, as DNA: TGTGCCAGCAGCCAAGACAGGGTTAATACCTACGAGCAGTACTTC. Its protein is CASSQDRVNTYEQYF.

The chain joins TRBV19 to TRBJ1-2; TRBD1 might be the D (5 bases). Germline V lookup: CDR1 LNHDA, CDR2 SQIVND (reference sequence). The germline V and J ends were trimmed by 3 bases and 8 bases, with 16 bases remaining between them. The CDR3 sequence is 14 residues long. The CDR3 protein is CASSMATRAYGYTF. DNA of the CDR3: TGTGCCAGTAGTATGGCAACCAGGGCTTACGGCTACACCTTC.

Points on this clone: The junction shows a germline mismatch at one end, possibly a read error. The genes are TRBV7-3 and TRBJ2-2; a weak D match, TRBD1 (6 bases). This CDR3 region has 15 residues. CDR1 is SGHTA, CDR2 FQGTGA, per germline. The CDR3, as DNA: TGTGCCAGCAGCTCCGGACAGACGAACACCGCGGAGCTGTTTTTT. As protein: CASSSGQTNTAELFF.

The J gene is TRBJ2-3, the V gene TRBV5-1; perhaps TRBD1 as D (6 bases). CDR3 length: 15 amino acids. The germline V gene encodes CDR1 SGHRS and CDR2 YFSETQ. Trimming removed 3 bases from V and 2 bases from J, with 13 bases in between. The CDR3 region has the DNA TGCGCCAGCAGCTCCGATGACAGGTCCACAGATACGCAGTATTTT. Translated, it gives CASSSDDRSTDTQYF.

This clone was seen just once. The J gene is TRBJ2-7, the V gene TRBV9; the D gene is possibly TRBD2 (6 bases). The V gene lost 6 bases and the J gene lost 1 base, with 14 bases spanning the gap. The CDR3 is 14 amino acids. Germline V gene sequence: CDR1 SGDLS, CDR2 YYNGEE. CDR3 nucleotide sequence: TGTGCCAGCACCTCGGGTGCGGGATCCTACGAGCAGTACTTC. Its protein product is CASTSGAGSYEQYF. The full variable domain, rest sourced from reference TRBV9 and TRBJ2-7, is DSGVTQTPKHLITATGQRVTLRCSPRSGDLSVYWYQQSLDQGLQFLIQYYNGEERAKGNILERFSAQQFPDLHSELNLSSLELGDSALYFCASTSGAGSYEQYFGPGTRLTVT.

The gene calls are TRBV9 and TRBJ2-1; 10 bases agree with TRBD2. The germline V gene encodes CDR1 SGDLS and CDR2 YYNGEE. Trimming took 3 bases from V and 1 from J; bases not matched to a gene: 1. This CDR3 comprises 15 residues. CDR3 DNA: TGTGCCAGCAGCGATAGCGGGGGGTCCTACAATGAGCAGTTCTTC. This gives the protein CASSDSGGSYNEQFF. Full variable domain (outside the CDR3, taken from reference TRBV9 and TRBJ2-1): DSGVTQTPKHLITATGQRVTLRCSPRSGDLSVYWYQQSLDQGLQFLIQYYNGEERAKGNILERFSAQQFPDLHSELNLSSLELGDSALYFCASSDSGGSYNEQFFGPGTRLTVL.

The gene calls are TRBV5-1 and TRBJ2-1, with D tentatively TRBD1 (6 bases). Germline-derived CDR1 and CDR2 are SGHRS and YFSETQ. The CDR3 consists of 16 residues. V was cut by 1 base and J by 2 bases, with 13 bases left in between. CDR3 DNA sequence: TGCGCCAGCAGCTTGAGTACAGGGCCCCCCTACAATGAGCAGTTCTTC. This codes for CASSLSTGPPYNEQFF.

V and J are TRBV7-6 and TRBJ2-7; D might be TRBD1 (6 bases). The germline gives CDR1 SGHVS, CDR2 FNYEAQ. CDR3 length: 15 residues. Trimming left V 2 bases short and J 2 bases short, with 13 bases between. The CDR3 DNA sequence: TGTGCCAGCAGCTTAAGGCTGGGGGCGCCCTACGAGCAGTACTTC. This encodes CASSLRLGAPYEQYF.

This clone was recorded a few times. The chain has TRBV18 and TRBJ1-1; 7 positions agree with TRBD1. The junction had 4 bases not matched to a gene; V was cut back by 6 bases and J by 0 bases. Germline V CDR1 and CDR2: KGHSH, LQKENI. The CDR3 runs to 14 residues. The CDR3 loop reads CASSRGQMNTEAFF. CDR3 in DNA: TGTGCCAGCTCCCGGGGACAGATGAACACTGAAGCTTTCTTT.

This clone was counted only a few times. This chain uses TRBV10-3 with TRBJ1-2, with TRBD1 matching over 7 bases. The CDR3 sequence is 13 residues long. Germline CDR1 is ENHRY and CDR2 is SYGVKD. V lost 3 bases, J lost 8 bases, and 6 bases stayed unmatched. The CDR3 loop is CAISDGPGGGYTF. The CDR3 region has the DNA TGTGCCATCAGTGATGGTCCAGGGGGGGGCTACACCTTC.

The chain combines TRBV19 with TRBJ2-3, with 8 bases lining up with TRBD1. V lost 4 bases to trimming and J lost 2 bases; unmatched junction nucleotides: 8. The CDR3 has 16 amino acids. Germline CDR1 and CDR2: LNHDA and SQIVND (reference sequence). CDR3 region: CASSKRTGKDTDTQYF. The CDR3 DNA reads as TGTGCCAGTAGTAAACGGACAGGGAAGGACACAGATACGCAGTATTTT.

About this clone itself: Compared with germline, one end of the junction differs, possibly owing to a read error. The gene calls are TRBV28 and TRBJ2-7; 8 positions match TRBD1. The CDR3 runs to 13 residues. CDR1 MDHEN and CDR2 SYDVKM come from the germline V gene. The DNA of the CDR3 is TGTGCCAGCAGTTTGCCGCCGGGACAGGAGTCCAACTTC. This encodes CASSLPPGQESNF.

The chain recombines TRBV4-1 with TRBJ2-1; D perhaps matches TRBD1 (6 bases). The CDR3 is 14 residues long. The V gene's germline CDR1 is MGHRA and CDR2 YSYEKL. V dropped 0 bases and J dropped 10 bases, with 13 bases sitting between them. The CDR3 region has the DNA TGCGCCAGCAGCCAAGACCCACACGGACAGGAGCAGTTCTTC. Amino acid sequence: CASSQDPHGQEQFF.

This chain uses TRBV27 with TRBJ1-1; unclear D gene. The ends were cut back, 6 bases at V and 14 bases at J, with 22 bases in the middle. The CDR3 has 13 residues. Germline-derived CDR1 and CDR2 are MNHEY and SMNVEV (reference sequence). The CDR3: CASSLSGPDISFF. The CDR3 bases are TGTGCCAGCAGCTTAAGCGGGCCAGATATTTCCTTCTTT.

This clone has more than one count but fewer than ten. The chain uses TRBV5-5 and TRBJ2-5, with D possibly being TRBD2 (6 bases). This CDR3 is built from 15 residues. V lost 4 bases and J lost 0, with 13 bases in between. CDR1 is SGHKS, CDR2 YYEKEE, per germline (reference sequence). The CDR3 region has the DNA TGTGCCAGCAGCCAGGACTATCATGACCAAGAGACCCAGTACTTC. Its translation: CASSQDYHDQETQYF.

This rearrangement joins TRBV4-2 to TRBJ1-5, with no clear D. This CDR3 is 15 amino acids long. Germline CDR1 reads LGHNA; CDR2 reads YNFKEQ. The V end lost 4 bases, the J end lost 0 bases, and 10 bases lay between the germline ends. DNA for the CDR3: TGTGCCAGCAGCCGTGGGGAGAATAGCAATCAGCCCCAGCATTTT. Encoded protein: CASSRGENSNQPQHF.

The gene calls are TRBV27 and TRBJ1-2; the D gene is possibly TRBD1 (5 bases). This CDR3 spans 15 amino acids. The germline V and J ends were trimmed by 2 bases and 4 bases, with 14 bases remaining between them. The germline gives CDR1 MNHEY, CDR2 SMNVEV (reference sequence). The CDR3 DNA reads TGTGCCAGCAGTTTAGGGGCTACAGGCATCTATGGCTACACCTTC. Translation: CASSLGATGIYGYTF.

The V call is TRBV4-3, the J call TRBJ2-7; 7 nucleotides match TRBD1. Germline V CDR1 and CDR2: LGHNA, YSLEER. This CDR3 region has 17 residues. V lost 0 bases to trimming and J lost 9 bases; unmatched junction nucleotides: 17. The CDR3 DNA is TGCGCCAGCAGCCAAGATCTACTACAGGGGCACAACCTTGGGCAGTACTTC. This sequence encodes CASSQDLLQGHNLGQYF.

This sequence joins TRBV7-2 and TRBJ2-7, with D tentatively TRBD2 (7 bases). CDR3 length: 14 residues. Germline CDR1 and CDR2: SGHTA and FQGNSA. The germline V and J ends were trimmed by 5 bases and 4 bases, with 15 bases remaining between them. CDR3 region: CASSLGGGGYEQYF. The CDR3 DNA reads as TGTGCCAGCAGCCTTGGAGGGGGGGGATACGAGCAGTACTTC.

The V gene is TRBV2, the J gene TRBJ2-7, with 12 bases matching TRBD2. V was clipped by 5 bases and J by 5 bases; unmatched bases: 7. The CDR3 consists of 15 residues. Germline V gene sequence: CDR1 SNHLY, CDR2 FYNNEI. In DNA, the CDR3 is TGTGCCAGCAGTTTGACTAGCGGGAGATCAGACGAGCAGTACTTC. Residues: CASSLTSGRSDEQYF.

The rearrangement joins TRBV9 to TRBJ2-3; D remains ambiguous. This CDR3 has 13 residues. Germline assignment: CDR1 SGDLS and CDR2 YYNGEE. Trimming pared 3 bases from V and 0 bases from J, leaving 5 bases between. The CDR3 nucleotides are TGTGCCAGCAGCGGAGTAAGCACAGATACGCAGTATTTT. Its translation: CASSGVSTDTQYF.

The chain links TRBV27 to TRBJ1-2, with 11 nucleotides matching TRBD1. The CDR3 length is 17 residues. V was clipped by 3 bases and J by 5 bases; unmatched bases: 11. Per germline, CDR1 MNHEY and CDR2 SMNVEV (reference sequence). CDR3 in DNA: TGTGCCAGCAGTTTCATCCCGTCCGGGACAGGGGGGTATGGCTACACCTTC. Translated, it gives CASSFIPSGTGGYGYTF.

The CDR3 DNA reads TGTGCCAGCAGCGTAGAGACTAGCCGAGGGGGCGGGGAGCTGTTTTTT. Protein product: CASSVETSRGGGELFF. The chain couples TRBV9 to TRBJ2-2; weak D call: TRBD2 (7 bases). From germline, CDR1 is SGDLS and CDR2 YYNGEE. The CDR3 covers 16 residues. V was clipped by 0 bases and J by 7 bases, with 16 bases between them.

DNA for the CDR3: TGTGCCAGCAGGCGGGGAGGGGGGAACTATGGCTACACCTTC. It encodes CASRRGGGNYGYTF. The chain carries TRBV28 and TRBJ1-2; TRBD1 might be the D (6 bases). V was shortened by 6 bases and J by 2 bases, with 13 bases between the two germline ends. In germline, CDR1 is MDHEN, CDR2 SYDVKM. The CDR3 spans 14 residues.